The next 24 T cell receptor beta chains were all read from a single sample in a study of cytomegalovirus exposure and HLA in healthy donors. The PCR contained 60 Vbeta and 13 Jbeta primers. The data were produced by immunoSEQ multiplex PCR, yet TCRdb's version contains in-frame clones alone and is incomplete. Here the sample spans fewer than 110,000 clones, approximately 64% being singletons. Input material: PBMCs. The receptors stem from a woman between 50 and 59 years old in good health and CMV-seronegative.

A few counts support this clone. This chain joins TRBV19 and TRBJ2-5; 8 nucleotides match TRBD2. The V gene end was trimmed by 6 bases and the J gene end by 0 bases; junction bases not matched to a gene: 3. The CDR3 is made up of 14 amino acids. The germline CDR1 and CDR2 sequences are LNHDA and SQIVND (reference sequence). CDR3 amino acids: CASSGGEHQETQYF. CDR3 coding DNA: TGTGCCAGTAGCGGGGGGGAGCACCAAGAGACCCAGTACTTC.

CDR3: CASTPEVSYEQYF. CDR3 DNA sequence: TGTGCCAGCACCCCGGAGGTCTCCTACGAGCAGTACTTC. V is TRBV7-2 and J is TRBJ2-7; D may be TRBD2 (5 bases). V lost 7 bases and J 0 bases, leaving 10 bases between the germline ends. The germline V gene encodes CDR1 SGHTA and CDR2 FQGNSA. The CDR3 runs to 13 residues.

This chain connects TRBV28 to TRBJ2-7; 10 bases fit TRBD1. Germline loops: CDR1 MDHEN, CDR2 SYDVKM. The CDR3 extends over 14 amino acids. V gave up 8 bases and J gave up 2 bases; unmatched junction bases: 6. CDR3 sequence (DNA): TGTGCCAGCCGTACCGGGACAGGGGCCTACGAGCAGTACTTC. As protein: CASRTGTGAYEQYF. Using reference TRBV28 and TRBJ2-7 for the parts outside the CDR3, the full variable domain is DVKVTQSSRYLVKRTGEKVFLECVQDMDHENMFWYRQDPGLGLRLIYFSYDVKMKEKGDIPEGYSVSREKKERFSLILESASTNQTSMYLCASRTGTGAYEQYFGPGTRLTVT.

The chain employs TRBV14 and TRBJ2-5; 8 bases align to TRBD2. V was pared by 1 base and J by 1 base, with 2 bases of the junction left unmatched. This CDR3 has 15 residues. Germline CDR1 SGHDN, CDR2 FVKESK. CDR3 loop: CASSQALAVQETQYF. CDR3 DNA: TGTGCCAGCAGCCAAGCACTAGCGGTCCAAGAGACCCAGTACTTC.

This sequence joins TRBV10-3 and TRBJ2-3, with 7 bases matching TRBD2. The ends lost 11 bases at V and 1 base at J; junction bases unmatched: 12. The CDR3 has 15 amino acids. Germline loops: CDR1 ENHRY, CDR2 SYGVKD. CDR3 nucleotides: TGTGCCGCCGCGGGCAGCGGGGTGGGCACAGATACGCAGTATTTT. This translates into CAAAGSGVGTDTQYF.

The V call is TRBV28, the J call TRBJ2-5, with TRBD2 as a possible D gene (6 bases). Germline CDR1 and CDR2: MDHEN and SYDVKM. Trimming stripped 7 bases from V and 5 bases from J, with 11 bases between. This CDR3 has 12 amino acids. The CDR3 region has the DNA TGTGCCAGCACGGGTGGGGGGGAGACCCAGTACTTC. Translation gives CASTGGGETQYF.

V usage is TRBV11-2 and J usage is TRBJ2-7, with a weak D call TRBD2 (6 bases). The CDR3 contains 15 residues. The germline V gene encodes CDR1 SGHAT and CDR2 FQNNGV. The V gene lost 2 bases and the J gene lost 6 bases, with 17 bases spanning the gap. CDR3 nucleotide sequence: TGTGCCAGCAGCTTAACGCGTGGGACTGTCGGCGAGCAGTACTTC. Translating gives CASSLTRGTVGEQYF.

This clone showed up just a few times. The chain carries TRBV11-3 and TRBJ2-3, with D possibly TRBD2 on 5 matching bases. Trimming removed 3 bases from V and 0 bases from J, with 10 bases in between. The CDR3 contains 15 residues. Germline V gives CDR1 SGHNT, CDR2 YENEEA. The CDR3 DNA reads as TGTGCCAGCAGCTTCCGAGGACTGAGCACAGATACGCAGTATTTT. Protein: CASSFRGLSTDTQYF. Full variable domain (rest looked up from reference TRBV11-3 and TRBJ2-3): EAGVVQSPRYKIIEKKQPVAFWCNPISGHNTLYWYLQNLGQGPELLIRYENEEAVDDSQLPKDRFSAERLKGVDSTLKIQPAELGDSAVYLCASSFRGLSTDTQYFGPGTRLTVL.

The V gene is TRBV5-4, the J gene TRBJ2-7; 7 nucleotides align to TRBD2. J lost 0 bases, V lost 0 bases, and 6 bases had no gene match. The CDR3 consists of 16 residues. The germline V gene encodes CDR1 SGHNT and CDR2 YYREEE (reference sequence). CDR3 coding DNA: TGTGCCAGCAGCTTGGGACTAGCCCGGAGCTCCTACGAGCAGTACTTC. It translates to CASSLGLARSSYEQYF.

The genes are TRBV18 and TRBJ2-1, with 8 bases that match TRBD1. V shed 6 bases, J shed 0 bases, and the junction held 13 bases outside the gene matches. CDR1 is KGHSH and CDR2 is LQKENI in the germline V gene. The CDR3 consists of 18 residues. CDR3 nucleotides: TGTGCCAGCTCCTCAACAGGGGGGACACAGAGCTCCTACAATGAGCAGTTCTTC. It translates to CASSSTGGTQSSYNEQFF.

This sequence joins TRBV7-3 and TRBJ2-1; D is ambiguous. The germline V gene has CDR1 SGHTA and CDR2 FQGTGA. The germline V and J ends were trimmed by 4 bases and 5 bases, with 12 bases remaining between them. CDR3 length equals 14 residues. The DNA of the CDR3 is TGTGCCAGCAGCTCCATCCTGGGCCACAATGAGCAGTTCTTC. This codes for CASSSILGHNEQFF.

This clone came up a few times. CDR3 sequence: CASSRTGAGRTEAFF. The CDR3 DNA is TGTGCCAGCAGTCGTACAGGGGCGGGGAGAACTGAAGCTTTCTTT. This chain joins TRBV6-1 and TRBJ1-1; 7 bases map to TRBD1. This CDR3 has 15 amino acids. J lost 5 bases, V lost 5 bases, and 11 bases had no gene match. CDR1 and CDR2 (germline): MNHNS, SASEGT.

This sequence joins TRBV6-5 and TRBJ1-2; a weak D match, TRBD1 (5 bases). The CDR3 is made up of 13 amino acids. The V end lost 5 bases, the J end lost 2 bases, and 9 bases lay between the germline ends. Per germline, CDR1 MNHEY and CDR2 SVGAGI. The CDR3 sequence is CASSPDINYGYTF. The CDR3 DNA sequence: TGTGCCAGCAGTCCGGACATAAACTATGGCTACACCTTC.

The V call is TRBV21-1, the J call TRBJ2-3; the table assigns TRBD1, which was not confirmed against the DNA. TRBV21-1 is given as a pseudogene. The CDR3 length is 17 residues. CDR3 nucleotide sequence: TGTGCCAGCAGCAAAGTGGGCAAGTGGAATCTCACAGATACGCAGTATTTT. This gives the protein CASSKVGKWNLTDTQYF.

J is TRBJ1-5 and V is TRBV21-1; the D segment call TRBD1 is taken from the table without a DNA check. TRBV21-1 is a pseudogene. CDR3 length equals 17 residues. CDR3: CASSKWEYRVDIQPQHF. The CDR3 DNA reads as TGTGCCAGCAGCAAATGGGAATACAGGGTGGATATTCAGCCCCAGCATTTT.

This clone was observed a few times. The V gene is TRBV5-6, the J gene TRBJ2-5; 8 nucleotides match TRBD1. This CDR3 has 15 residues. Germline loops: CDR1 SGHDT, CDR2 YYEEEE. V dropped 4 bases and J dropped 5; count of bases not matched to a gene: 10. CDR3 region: CASSRQGRLDETQYF. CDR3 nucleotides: TGTGCCAGCAGCCGACAGGGGAGGTTGGACGAGACCCAGTACTTC.

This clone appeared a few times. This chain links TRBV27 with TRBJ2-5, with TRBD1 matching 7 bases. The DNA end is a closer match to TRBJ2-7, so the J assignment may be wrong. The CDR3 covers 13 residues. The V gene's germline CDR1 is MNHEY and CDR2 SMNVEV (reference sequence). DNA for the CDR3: TGTGCCAGCAGACCCACAGGGGCTAACGAGCAGTACTTC. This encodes CASRPTGANEQYF.

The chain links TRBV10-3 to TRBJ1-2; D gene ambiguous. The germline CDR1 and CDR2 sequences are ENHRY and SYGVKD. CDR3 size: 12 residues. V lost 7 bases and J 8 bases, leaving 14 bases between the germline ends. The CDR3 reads CAINVEGLGYTF. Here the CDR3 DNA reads TGTGCCATCAACGTGGAGGGTTTGGGCTACACCTTC.

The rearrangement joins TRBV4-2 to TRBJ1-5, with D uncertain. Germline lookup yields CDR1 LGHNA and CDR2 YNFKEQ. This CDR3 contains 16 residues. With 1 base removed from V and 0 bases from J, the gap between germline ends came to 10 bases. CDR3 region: CASSQGSGYSNQPQHF. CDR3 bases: TGTGCCAGCAGCCAAGGGTCCGGGTATAGCAATCAGCCCCAGCATTTT.

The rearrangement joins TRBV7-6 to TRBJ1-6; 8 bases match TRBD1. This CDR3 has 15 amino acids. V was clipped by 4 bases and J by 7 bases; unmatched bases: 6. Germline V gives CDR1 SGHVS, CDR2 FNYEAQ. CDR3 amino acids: CASSSDRGVNSPLHF. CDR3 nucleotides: TGTGCCAGCAGCTCTGACAGGGGAGTAAATTCACCCCTCCACTTT.

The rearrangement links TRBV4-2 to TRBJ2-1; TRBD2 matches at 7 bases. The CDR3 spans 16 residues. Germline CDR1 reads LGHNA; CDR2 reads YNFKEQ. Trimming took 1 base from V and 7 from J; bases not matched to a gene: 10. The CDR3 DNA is TGTGCCAGCAGCCAAGGTTCACTAGCGAGTAGGAATGAGCAGTTCTTC. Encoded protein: CASSQGSLASRNEQFF.

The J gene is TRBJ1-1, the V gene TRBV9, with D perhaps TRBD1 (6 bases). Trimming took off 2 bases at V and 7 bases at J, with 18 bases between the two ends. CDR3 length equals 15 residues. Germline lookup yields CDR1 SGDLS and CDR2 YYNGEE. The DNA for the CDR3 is TGTGCCAGCAGCGTGGACCAGGGGATCAGGGGTGAAGCTTTCTTT. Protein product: CASSVDQGIRGEAFF.

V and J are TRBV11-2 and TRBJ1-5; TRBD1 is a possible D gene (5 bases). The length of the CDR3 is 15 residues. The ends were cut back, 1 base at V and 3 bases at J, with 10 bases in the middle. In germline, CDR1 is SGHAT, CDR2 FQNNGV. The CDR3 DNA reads TGTGCCAGCAGCTTAGGCAGGGAACTCAATCAGCCCCAGCATTTT. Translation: CASSLGRELNQPQHF.

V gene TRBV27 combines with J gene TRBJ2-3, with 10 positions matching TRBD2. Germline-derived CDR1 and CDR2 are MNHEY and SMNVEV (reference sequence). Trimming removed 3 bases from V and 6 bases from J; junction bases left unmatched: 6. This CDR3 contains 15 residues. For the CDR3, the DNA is TGTGCCAGCAGTTTTGAAGCGGGAGGGTGGGATACGCAGTATTTT. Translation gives CASSFEAGGWDTQYF.